This TCR beta chain comes out of a study of OX40 agonist ivuxolimab in advanced cancers. Whole-study context: Partial responses were achieved by three patients, of whom one had hepatocellular carcinoma and two had cutaneous melanoma. Overall study findings and caveats: Partly responding patients at 0.1-3.0 mg/kg showed some of the smallest clonal expansion.

Notes on this clone: Antigen: not known.

CDR1 is KGHSH and CDR2 is LQKENI in the germline V gene. Germline trimming cut 3 bases from V and 7 bases from J; bases unmatched to any gene: 6. This CDR3 comprises 15 residues. TCRdb's table, derived via immunoSEQ multiplex PCR, lists solely in-frame clones and lacks some. The table includes around 48,000 clones, approximately 83% detected once. This clonotype was sampled from an adult with an advanced solid tumor such as melanoma, head and neck, liver or kidney cancer. The source was CD4+ or CD8+ T cells sorted from blood, collected in a trial of the OX40 agonist ivuxolimab. The chain joins TRBV18 to TRBJ2-1; 10 nucleotides agree with TRBD1. For the CDR3, the DNA is TGTGCCAGCTCACCTACCGGGACAGGGGTAAATGAGCAGTTCTTC. Translated, it gives CASSPTGTGVNEQFF.